These T cell receptor beta chains were read from a single sample in a study of T cell repertoires in cytomegalovirus infection. MiXCR, run by TCRdb on the reads, gives a single entry per CDR3 protein. The sample holds approximately 200,000 distinct CDR3 sequences, over 20% seen once. The sequenced sample consisted of CD8+ T cells from PBMCs. Source of these receptors: a human donor in good health (CMV status not recorded). Some clones in this sample may be carry-over from other donors' samples. The CDR3 runs from the conserved cysteine through the conserved F or W. D genes are given only for firm matches. Clone size is given for some rows only: seen once, a few or many times, or a class if the clone is expanded.

V,J,size,D,DNA,CDR3
TRBV12-3/TRBV12-4,TRBJ2-7,.,.,TGTGCCAGCGGTTTTGGTGGATACGAGCAGTACTTC,CASGFGGYEQYF
TRBV28,TRBJ2-3,many,TRBD1,TGTGCCAGCAGTTATCCCTGGCAGGGGGCCACAGATACGCAGTATTTT,CASSYPWQGATDTQYF
TRBV20-1,TRBJ2-1,few,.,TGCAGTGCTAGTAGTCTAGGGCTGAATGAGCAGTTCTTC,CSASSLGLNEQFF
TRBV19,TRBJ1-5,.,.,TGTGCCAGTAGTCGTGGCGCCGCCCAGCATTTT,CASSRGAAQHF
TRBV28,TRBJ2-7,.,TRBD1,TGTGCCAGCAGTTTCAGGGGGCTTAGCTCCTACGAGCAGTACTTC,CASSFRGLSSYEQYF
TRBV4-2,TRBJ2-7,once,TRBD1,TGTACCAGCAGCCAAGGGGTACAGGGGAACTACGAGCAGTACTTC,CTSSQGVQGNYEQYF
TRBV7-2,TRBJ2-1,many,.,TGTGCCAGCAGCCAATGGGAACATGAGCAGTTCTTC,CASSQWEHEQFF
TRBV7-8,TRBJ2-1,few,TRBD2,TGTGCCAGCAGCTTGGGGACTAGCGGTGATAATGAGCAGTTCTTC,CASSLGTSGDNEQFF
TRBV6-4,TRBJ2-3,.,.,TGTGCCAGCAGTGACAGAGCGGCTAGCACAGATACGCAGTATTTT,CASSDRAASTDTQYF
TRBV20-1,TRBJ2-7,.,.,TGCAGTGCTAGGCGGGATCTCTCCTACGAGCAGTACTTC,CSARRDLSYEQYF
TRBV12-3/TRBV12-4,TRBJ2-7,few,.,TGTGCCAGCAGTTCCTGGACAGATGTCGAGCAGTACTTC,CASSSWTDVEQYF
TRBV23-1,TRBJ1-2,few,.,TGCGCCAGCTCGGACGGGAATGTCTATGGCTACACCTTC,CASSDGNVYGYTF
TRBV19,TRBJ1-1,.,.,TGTGCCAGTTGCTTCGGAGGCCTGAACACTGAAGCTTTCTTT,CASCFGGLNTEAFF
TRBV6-6,TRBJ2-6,many,.,TGTGCCAGCAGTTACGCAACAGTTCTTGCTGGGGCCAACGTCCTGACTTTC,CASSYATVLAGANVLTF
TRBV28,TRBJ1-3,few,.,TGTGCCAGTGCAACCGGGGGGACTGGAAACACCATATATTTT,CASATGGTGNTIYF
TRBV29-1,TRBJ2-5,.,.,TGCAGCGGCCTGCCAAATCAAGAGACCCAGTACTTC,CSGLPNQETQYF
TRBV7-8,TRBJ1-4,many,.,TGTGCCAGCAGCAAAACAGGCCCTGCAACTAATGAAAAACTGTTTTTT,CASSKTGPATNEKLFF
TRBV28,TRBJ2-3,.,.,TGTGCCAGCAGCCCTGATCCCCCCACCATCGAGACAGATACGCAGTATTTT,CASSPDPPTIETDTQYF
TRBV6-5,TRBJ1-5,few,.,TGTGCCAGCAGTTACAGGGAAAATCAGCCCCAGCATTTT,CASSYRENQPQHF
TRBV7-3,TRBJ1-2,.,.,TGTGCCAGCAGCCCAGGTTGGGGCTCGGATGGCTACACCTTC,CASSPGWGSDGYTF
TRBV7-6,TRBJ1-1,.,.,TGTGCCAGCAGCTTCCTGACAGGCCAGAACACTGAAGCTTTCTTT,CASSFLTGQNTEAFF
TRBV3-1,TRBJ1-6,.,.,TGTGCCAGCAGCCAAGACTGGAGGCGACGGTTAGTCTATAATTCACCCCTCCACTTT,CASSQDWRRRLVYNSPLHF
TRBV15,TRBJ2-7,.,.,TGTGCCACCAGAGCGAAGGGGGGGAATGACAGGTTAAAGTACTTC,CATRAKGGNDRLKYF
TRBV5-4,TRBJ1-5,.,.,TGTGCCAGCAGCTTGGATGGAGGCAATCAGCCCCAGCATTTT,CASSLDGGNQPQHF
TRBV11-2,TRBJ2-5,.,.,TGTGCCAGCAGCTTAGCTGACGGTAGGGAGACCCAGTACTTC,CASSLADGRETQYF
TRBV6-2/TRBV6-3,TRBJ2-7,.,TRBD1,TGTGCCAGCAGTTACTCGGGGACAGGCTACGAGCAGTACTTC,CASSYSGTGYEQYF
TRBV29-1,TRBJ2-2,few,.,TGCAGCGTTGCTTCAGGGGTGAACACCGGGGAGCTGTTTTTT,CSVASGVNTGELFF
TRBV7-3,TRBJ1-4,few,.,TGTGCCAGCAGTCGCACGGGGGCGCCGGATGAAAAACTGTTTTTT,CASSRTGAPDEKLFF
TRBV5-5,TRBJ1-1,.,TRBD1,TGTGCCAGCAGCTCGTTACAGGGGGGTAACACTGAAGCTTTCTTT,CASSSLQGGNTEAFF
TRBV27,TRBJ1-1,.,.,TGTGCCAGCAGTTTATCTCGGCTAAACACTGAAGCTTTCTTT,CASSLSRLNTEAFF
TRBV7-9,TRBJ2-1,.,TRBD2,TGTGCCAGCAGCTCCACCCTTAGCGGGATCTCCTACAATGAGCAGTTCTTC,CASSSTLSGISYNEQFF
TRBV11-2,TRBJ2-7,many,.,TGTGCCAGCAGCTTATATGTCTCCTACGAGCAGTACTTC,CASSLYVSYEQYF
TRBV5-3,TRBJ2-5,few,.,TGTGCCAGCAGCCCGAGCAGCGAACAAGAGACCCAGTACTTC,CASSPSSEQETQYF
TRBV12-3/TRBV12-4,TRBJ2-1,few,TRBD1,TGTGCCAGCAGCGGGGACAGTGGGAATGAGCAGTTCTTC,CASSGDSGNEQFF
TRBV28,TRBJ2-7,many,.,TGTGCCAGCAGTTTACCCCGGGGGCCTTACTACGAGCAGTACTTC,CASSLPRGPYYEQYF
TRBV13,TRBJ2-1,.,TRBD1,TGTGCCAGCAGCGAAAACGACAGGGGTGGGGGCACACACAATGAGCAGTTCTTC,CASSENDRGGGTHNEQFF
TRBV9,TRBJ2-7,few,TRBD2,TGTGCCAGCAGCGTCAGCGGGGGGGCCGACGAGCAGTACTTC,CASSVSGGADEQYF
TRBV10-3,TRBJ2-7,.,TRBD1,TGTGCCATCAGTGAGTCGACAGGGTCCCCCTACGAGCAGTACTTC,CAISESTGSPYEQYF
TRBV2,TRBJ1-1,.,.,TGTGCCAGCAGTGAATCAGTTTACATGAACACTGAAGCTTTCTTT,CASSESVYMNTEAFF
TRBV7-9,TRBJ2-7,few,TRBD1,TGTGCCAGCAGCCCGGGACAGGGAAACTACGAGCAGTACTTC,CASSPGQGNYEQYF
TRBV15,TRBJ2-7,few,TRBD2,TGTGCCACCAGCAGAGATCTTGAGCGGGGGATTTACGAGCAGTACTTC,CATSRDLERGIYEQYF
TRBV5-1,TRBJ1-5,.,.,TGCGCCAGCAGCTTGGAGGGCAACTCGCCGATGCCCCAGCATTTT,CASSLEGNSPMPQHF
TRBV7-3,TRBJ2-1,many,.,TGTGCCAGCAGCTTAGATCTGGGGAGCTCCTACAATGAGCAGTTCTTC,CASSLDLGSSYNEQFF
TRBV5-6,TRBJ2-7,.,TRBD1,TGTGCCAGCAGCCCATCCAGGGACAGGGACTCCTACGAGCATTACTTC,CASSPSRDRDSYEHYF
TRBV28,TRBJ1-3,.,.,TGTGCCAGCAGCCTCTCTATTTCTGGAAACACCATATATTTT,CASSLSISGNTIYF
TRBV2,TRBJ1-1,.,.,TGTGCCAGCCCAGGGGCGAACACTGAAGCTTTCTTT,CASPGANTEAFF
TRBV7-6,TRBJ2-3,many,.,TGTGCCAGCAGCTTGTGGACAGAGGGCACAGATACGCAGTATTTT,CASSLWTEGTDTQYF
TRBV7-6,TRBJ2-2,many,TRBD2,TGTGCCAGCAGCCGCTTTGGGGCTAGCGGGGGCTCCACCGGGGAGCTGTTTTTT,CASSRFGASGGSTGELFF
TRBV14,TRBJ2-1,.,.,TGTGCCAGCAGCCAAGACTTTCGGCCCATTGTCGATGAGCAGTTCTTC,CASSQDFRPIVDEQFF
TRBV7-8,TRBJ1-5,few,TRBD1,TGTGCCAGCAGCCTCGGGGCCGCCAGGGGGTCCAATCAGCCCCAGCATTTT,CASSLGAARGSNQPQHF
TRBV3-1,TRBJ1-1,few,.,TGTGCCAGCAGCCAAGATCTCGGGGAGGTCACTGAAGCTTTCTTT,CASSQDLGEVTEAFF
TRBV29-1,TRBJ1-3,.,.,TGCAGCGCCACCCCCCTCGGGGCTGGAAACACCATATATTTT,CSATPLGAGNTIYF
TRBV10-3,TRBJ2-5,many,.,TGTGCCATCAGTGAGTCACGTAGCCGAGAGACCCAGTACTTC,CAISESRSRETQYF
TRBV5-6,TRBJ2-2,.,TRBD1,TGTGCCAGCAGCGCGGGACAGGGAGGCACCGGGGAGCTGTTTTTT,CASSAGQGGTGELFF